This is a list of T cell receptor beta chains from one sample in a study of radiation and T cells in renal cell carcinoma. The method was immunoSEQ multiplex PCR; TCRdb's version includes in-frame clones alone and lacks a portion of them. Counted here are approximately 150,000 clones, approximately 86% occurring once; the ten biggest clones make up around a sixth. Source: blood, taken from a patient whose treatment included radiotherapy and nephrectomy. Source of these receptors: a woman aged 45-59 years with renal cell carcinoma. CDR3s leave out the opening cysteine and the closing phenylalanine or tryptophan.

CDR3aa: ASNWGDSPYNEQF
j_gene: TRBJ2-1
v_gene: TRBV6-6

CDR3aa: ASSYTSSGTGG
j_gene: TRBJ2-7
v_gene: TRBV6-5

CDR3aa: ASSGTGASYEQY
j_gene: TRBJ2-7
v_gene: TRBV5-1

CDR3aa: ASIQSDGYNEQF
j_gene: TRBJ2-1
v_gene: TRBV7-2

CDR3aa: ASSLVLAGDTGELF
j_gene: TRBJ2-2
v_gene: TRBV5-4

CDR3aa: ASILSGRGHEQY
j_gene: TRBJ2-7
v_gene: TRBV28

CDR3aa: ASSWSRDEQF
j_gene: TRBJ2-1
v_gene: TRBV7-9

CDR3aa: ASNPPGTGGFGQPQH
j_gene: TRBJ1-5
v_gene: TRBV19

CDR3aa: ASSSDRGNGANEKLF
j_gene: TRBJ1-4
v_gene: TRBV5-4

CDR3aa: ASSPNSVTDTQY
j_gene: TRBJ2-3
v_gene: TRBV11-3

CDR3aa: ASSQDIAVSGANVLT
j_gene: TRBJ2-6
v_gene: TRBV4-1

CDR3aa: ASRQAYRRGGLNEQF
j_gene: TRBJ2-1
v_gene: TRBV5-1

CDR3aa: TSSYVRGNEQF
j_gene: TRBJ2-1
v_gene: TRBV1

CDR3aa: ASSVVRGPTQY
j_gene: TRBJ2-3
v_gene: TRBV7-8

CDR3aa: ASSFGREGYGYT
j_gene: TRBJ1-2
v_gene: TRBV28

CDR3aa: AIRTDSSTDTQY
j_gene: TRBJ2-3
v_gene: TRBV10-3

CDR3aa: ASSYPSGEAF
j_gene: TRBJ1-1
v_gene: TRBV6-6

CDR3aa: AITESQITGELF
j_gene: TRBJ2-2
v_gene: TRBV10-3

CDR3aa: ASSYQTGNNSPLH
j_gene: TRBJ1-6
v_gene: TRBV7-6

CDR3aa: ASSPTDTQY
j_gene: TRBJ2-3
v_gene: TRBV7-2

CDR3aa: AWVRTLYGYT
j_gene: TRBJ1-2
v_gene: TRBV30

CDR3aa: ASSVSGSYEQY
j_gene: TRBJ2-7
v_gene: TRBV9

CDR3aa: ASGPGAPTEAF
j_gene: TRBJ1-1
v_gene: TRBV5-1

CDR3aa: ASSLENRGSEKLF
j_gene: TRBJ1-4
v_gene: TRBV7-9

CDR3aa: ASSPGGLQSSYEQY
j_gene: TRBJ2-7
v_gene: TRBV9

CDR3aa: ATSSRENTEAF
j_gene: TRBJ1-1
v_gene: TRBV15

CDR3aa: ASSTGQGGTGELF
j_gene: TRBJ2-2
v_gene: TRBV19

CDR3aa: ASSQEDRVNTEAF
j_gene: TRBJ1-1
v_gene: TRBV4-2

CDR3aa: ASSSATGSGNTIY
j_gene: TRBJ1-3
v_gene: TRBV5-1

CDR3aa: ASSRDRYSGANVLT
j_gene: TRBJ2-6
v_gene: TRBV5-4

CDR3aa: ASSLPGPGYGYT
j_gene: TRBJ1-2
v_gene: TRBV28

CDR3aa: ASKGASTGELF
j_gene: TRBJ2-2
v_gene: TRBV2

CDR3aa: ASSGPGNNEKLF
j_gene: TRBJ1-4
v_gene: TRBV27

CDR3aa: SVSQGANYGYT
j_gene: TRBJ1-2
v_gene: TRBV29-1

CDR3aa: ASSLDGLAGYYGFYNEQF
j_gene: TRBJ2-1
v_gene: TRBV11-2

CDR3aa: ASSVGSGNEQF
j_gene: TRBJ2-1
v_gene: TRBV9

CDR3aa: ASSLSPYGYT
j_gene: TRBJ1-2
v_gene: TRBV28

CDR3aa: ASKGTWADTQY
j_gene: TRBJ2-3
v_gene: TRBV2

CDR3aa: AWSVLLELGYT
j_gene: TRBJ1-2
v_gene: TRBV30

CDR3aa: ASSPDPNGYT
j_gene: TRBJ1-2
v_gene: TRBV6-5

CDR3aa: ASSSALGFRNEQF
j_gene: TRBJ2-1
v_gene: TRBV5-1

CDR3aa: ASSQGPGTDEKLF
j_gene: TRBJ1-4
v_gene: TRBV14

CDR3aa: ASSLKAGGANEQF
j_gene: TRBJ2-1
v_gene: TRBV7-8

CDR3aa: ASSTQERGHIQETQY
j_gene: TRBJ2-5
v_gene: TRBV19

CDR3aa: ASSVAHGQIQETQY
j_gene: TRBJ2-5
v_gene: TRBV9

CDR3aa: ASSFGQGFGEQY
j_gene: TRBJ2-7
v_gene: TRBV27

CDR3aa: ASTTGQGRTGELF
j_gene: TRBJ2-2
v_gene: TRBV7-8

CDR3aa: ASSPPEARETQY
j_gene: TRBJ2-5
v_gene: TRBV7-2

CDR3aa: ASSPRDRGPEQY
j_gene: TRBJ2-7
v_gene: TRBV6-1

CDR3aa: AWRHRELF
j_gene: TRBJ2-2
v_gene: TRBV30

CDR3aa: ASVWGNYGYT
j_gene: TRBJ1-2
v_gene: TRBV19

CDR3aa: ASKMAGWGATGTYEQY
j_gene: TRBJ2-7
v_gene: TRBV19

CDR3aa: ASSLGSSTEAF
j_gene: TRBJ1-1
v_gene: TRBV7-8

CDR3aa: ASSQVYTNTGELF
j_gene: TRBJ2-2
v_gene: TRBV4-3

CDR3aa: ASSVQSGRIQETQY
j_gene: TRBJ2-5
v_gene: TRBV5-1

CDR3aa: ASSIWTGRADTQY
j_gene: TRBJ2-3
v_gene: TRBV19

CDR3aa: ASSQVGSNTEAF
j_gene: TRBJ1-1
v_gene: TRBV4-3

CDR3aa: ASSRKQWNEQF
j_gene: TRBJ2-1
v_gene: TRBV7-2

CDR3aa: ASSLIGGVGNEQF
j_gene: TRBJ2-1
v_gene: TRBV5-4

CDR3aa: ASSQEPQVRGTQY
j_gene: TRBJ2-5
v_gene: TRBV4-1